Shown below are 21 T cell receptor beta chains from a single sample sequenced in a study of PD-1 blockade in classical Hodgkin lymphoma. This table comes from immunoSEQ multiplex PCR, and its TCRdb copy is limited to in-frame clones, with some not included. The table records tens of thousands of clones, about nine tenths of them present only once. The time point here: cycle 4 day 1 (C4D1), after less than seven weeks of nivolumab. Exposure to brentuximab vedotin varied, and each patient had relapsed following autologous stem cell transplantation. The starting material was peripheral blood mononuclear cells (PBMCs), obtained before the fourth cycle of nivolumab. These receptors all come from a human donor with classical Hodgkin lymphoma.

The genes are TRBV14 and TRBJ1-2; TRBD1 might be the D (5 bases). V was cut by 5 bases and J by 2 bases, with 12 bases left in between. The CDR3 totals 14 residues. Germline V gives CDR1 SGHDN, CDR2 FVKESK. CDR3 sequence (DNA): TGTGCCAGCAGCGCCGGGGGTGGGAACTATGGCTACACCTTC. Amino acid sequence: CASSAGGGNYGYTF.

The chain is built from TRBV6-5 and TRBJ2-7; D may be TRBD2 (6 bases). CDR1 and CDR2 from the germline V gene are MNHEY and SVGAGI. The CDR3 consists of 12 residues. The V and J ends lost 5 bases and 13 bases respectively, with 18 bases between them. This CDR3 reads CASSGSGGKGYF. The CDR3 DNA is TGTGCCAGCAGTGGTTCCGGAGGGAAAGGATACTTC.

The V call is TRBV9, the J call TRBJ1-1; D is undetermined. Germline V CDR1 and CDR2: SGDLS, YYNGEE. This CDR3 is built from 14 residues. Trimming took off 0 bases at V and 5 bases at J, with 11 bases between the two ends. CDR3 loop: CASSVEGGGTEAFF. CDR3 sequence (DNA): TGTGCCAGCAGCGTAGAGGGAGGAGGAACTGAAGCTTTCTTT.

The V call is TRBV9, the J call TRBJ1-1; D might be TRBD1 (5 bases). Germline V gives CDR1 SGDLS, CDR2 YYNGEE. This CDR3 region has 14 residues. Trimming took off 0 bases at V and 4 bases at J, with 10 bases between the two ends. DNA for the CDR3: TGTGCCAGCAGCGTAGGGGGCCAGGGCACTGAAGCTTTCTTT. This codes for CASSVGGQGTEAFF.

The chain joins TRBV7-2 to TRBJ1-5, with a possible D match to TRBD1 (6 bases). Between the trimmed V and J ends, which lost 8 bases and 5 bases, there was a span of 16 bases. CDR1 and CDR2 (germline): SGHTA, FQGNSA. This CDR3 contains 14 residues. Here the CDR3 DNA reads TGTGCCAGCTCACAGGGTTTACTCGATCAGCCCCAGCATTTT. It encodes CASSQGLLDQPQHF.

The chain carries TRBV4-2 and TRBJ1-3; no clear D. Germline CDR1 and CDR2: LGHNA and YNFKEQ. CDR3 size: 15 residues. Trimming removed 0 bases from V and 1 base from J, with 7 bases in between. CDR3 nucleotide sequence: TGTGCCAGCAGCCAAGATTCAGGTTCTGGAAACACCATATATTTT. This sequence encodes CASSQDSGSGNTIYF.

The V and J genes are TRBV7-6 and TRBJ2-7; a weak D match, TRBD1 (6 bases). CDR1 SGHVS and CDR2 FNYEAQ come from the germline V gene. V was pared by 0 bases and J by 5 bases, with 14 bases between. This CDR3 has 15 amino acids. The CDR3 protein is CASSLAPLRGNEQYF. DNA for the CDR3: TGTGCCAGCAGCTTAGCCCCCCTCAGGGGTAACGAGCAGTACTTC.

V and J are TRBV2 and TRBJ2-3; 9 nucleotides agree with TRBD2. Germline V gene data show CDR1 as SNHLY and CDR2 as FYNNEI. The trim removed 6 bases at V and 6 bases at J, leaving 16 bases unmatched. CDR3 length equals 17 residues. The CDR3 region has the DNA TGTGCCAGCAGGGAGAGTGCGGGCGGGGGGGCCTTGGATACGCAGTATTTT. Residues: CASRESAGGGALDTQYF.

The chain uses TRBV11-2 and TRBJ1-1, with a tentative D call TRBD1 (5 bases). Trimming shortened V by 1 base and J by 3 bases, and 21 bases separated the two germline ends. This CDR3 is built from 18 residues. The V gene's germline CDR1 is SGHAT and CDR2 FQNNGV. The CDR3 nucleotides are TGTGCCAGCAGCTTAGTAGCTTGGGGGTACGGGAGTCACACTGAAGCTTTCTTT. It encodes CASSLVAWGYGSHTEAFF.

The chain carries TRBV11-2 and TRBJ1-5, with 7 nucleotides matching TRBD1. The germline CDR1 and CDR2 sequences are SGHAT and FQNNGV. This CDR3 is built from 15 residues. V lost 5 bases to trimming and J lost 4 bases; unmatched junction nucleotides: 8. CDR3 protein: CASSPLRQGNQPQHF. CDR3 nucleotides: TGTGCCAGCAGCCCCCTCCGACAGGGTAATCAGCCCCAGCATTTT.

The V call is TRBV7-6, the J call TRBJ2-7; D is unresolved. Germline values: CDR1 SGHVS, CDR2 FNYEAQ. The CDR3 runs 15 residues. The V end lost 5 bases, the J end lost 3 bases, and 17 bases lay between the germline ends. The CDR3 sequence is CASSPTLGGIYEQYF. Here the CDR3 DNA reads TGTGCCAGCAGCCCAACCTTGGGTGGTATCTACGAGCAGTACTTC.

This clone was counted once. J is TRBJ2-7 and V is TRBV10-3; D not resolved. CDR3 size: 14 residues. Looked up from germline, CDR1 is ENHRY and CDR2 is SYGVKD. Trimming took off 3 bases at V and 0 bases at J, with 9 bases between the two ends. CDR3 in DNA: TGTGCCATCAGTGACCGGACGGTCTCCTACGAGCAGTACTTC. It specifies CAISDRTVSYEQYF.

The rearrangement links TRBV6-5 to TRBJ1-5; D gene ambiguous. From germline, CDR1 is MNHEY and CDR2 SVGAGI. This CDR3 has 15 residues. The V gene lost 0 bases and the J gene lost 0 bases, with 6 bases spanning the gap. CDR3 in amino acids: CASSYSSNSNQPQHF. CDR3 in DNA: TGTGCCAGCAGTTACTCGTCGAATAGCAATCAGCCCCAGCATTTT.

J is TRBJ1-5 and V is TRBV7-9; D may be TRBD1 (6 bases). The CDR3 runs 16 residues. Germline V gene data show CDR1 as SEHNR and CDR2 as FQNEAQ (reference sequence). Trimming left V 5 bases short and J 7 bases short, with 21 bases between. Here the CDR3 DNA reads TGTGCCAGCAGCCTCTCGGGGGGCGCGTCGGGGCAGCCCCAGCATTTT. Protein sequence: CASSLSGGASGQPQHF. The variable domain in full, completed from reference TRBV7-9 and TRBJ1-5, reads DTGVSQNPRHKITKRGQNVTFRCDPISEHNRLYWYRQTLGQGPEFLTYFQNEAQLEKSRLLSDRFSAERPKGSFSTLEIQRTEQGDSAMYLCASSLSGGASGQPQHFGDGTRLSIL.

The chain joins TRBV4-2 to TRBJ1-5, with D hard to call. The CDR3 length is 15 residues. In germline, CDR1 is LGHNA, CDR2 YNFKEQ. The V end was cut by 3 bases, the J end by 9 bases, with 18 bases between. The CDR3 here is CASSHEQSRGAPQHF. The CDR3 DNA is TGTGCCAGCAGCCATGAACAGTCCCGAGGAGCGCCCCAGCATTTT.

This chain joins TRBV9 and TRBJ1-2; D gene ambiguous. V gave up 8 bases and J gave up 0 bases, with 8 bases separating them. Germline V gene sequence: CDR1 SGDLS, CDR2 YYNGEE. CDR3 length: 12 amino acids. CDR3 region: CASGHPNYGYTF. CDR3 coding DNA: TGTGCCAGTGGGCATCCTAACTATGGCTACACCTTC.

This sequence joins TRBV6-5 and TRBJ1-6; D not resolved. CDR1 MNHEY and CDR2 SVGAGI come from the germline V gene. V was cut by 6 bases and J by 9 bases, with 15 bases left in between. This CDR3 region has 14 residues. CDR3: CASSLVPNGSPLHF. The CDR3 coding sequence is TGTGCCAGCAGCCTGGTTCCTAACGGTTCACCCCTCCACTTT.

The chain employs TRBV6-5 and TRBJ2-7; the D gene is possibly TRBD1 (6 bases). Trimming took 2 bases from V and 3 from J, leaving 11 bases between them. The length of the CDR3 is 14 residues. Germline CDR1 reads MNHEY; CDR2 reads SVGAGI. DNA for the CDR3: TGTGCCAGCAGTTACGGGACATCGGGCTACGAGCAGTACTTC. This sequence encodes CASSYGTSGYEQYF.

The rearrangement joins TRBV2 to TRBJ2-3, with 8 positions matching TRBD1. The CDR3 sequence is 14 residues long. V was pared by 9 bases and J by 0 bases, with 5 bases of the junction left unmatched. CDR1 is SNHLY and CDR2 is FYNNEI in the germline V gene. The CDR3 DNA sequence: TGTGCCAGAACAGGGGGTCTAAGCACAGATACGCAGTATTTT. Translated, it gives CARTGGLSTDTQYF.

The V and J genes are TRBV18 and TRBJ2-3; 11 bases fit TRBD2. The CDR3 totals 17 residues. Trimming at V came to 4 bases and at J to 2 bases, leaving 8 bases not matched to a gene. CDR1 is KGHSH and CDR2 is LQKENI in the germline V gene. The CDR3 nucleotides are TGTGCCAGCTCACGGAGGACTAGCGGGTGGAACACAGATACGCAGTATTTT. It translates to CASSRRTSGWNTDTQYF.

This chain's CDR3 is CASSLGRLTEAFF. Written as DNA, the CDR3 is TGTGCCAGCAGCTTAGGTCGGTTGACTGAAGCTTTCTTT. V is TRBV7-2 and J is TRBJ1-1; no definite D call. Trimming stripped 1 base from V and 5 bases from J, with 8 bases between. Per germline, CDR1 SGHTA and CDR2 FQGNSA. This CDR3 region has 13 residues. The full variable domain, in which reference TRBV7-2 and TRBJ1-1 provide the parts outside the CDR3, is GAGVSQSPSNKVTEKGKDVELRCDPISGHTALYWYRQSLGQGLEFLIYFQGNSAPDKSGLPSDRFSAERTGGSVSTLTIQRTQQEDSAVYLCASSLGRLTEAFFGQGTRLTVV.